The present T cell receptor beta chain was sequenced within a study of control samples from healthy donors and cancer patients. The CDR3 runs to 13 residues. Germline values: CDR1 MGHDK, CDR2 SYGVNS. Trimming removed 4 bases from V and 10 bases from J, with 11 bases in between. Sequencing used immunoSEQ multiplex PCR; TCRdb keeps in-frame clones, though not all of them. Of about 84,000 clones listed, about nine tenths are singletons. Source material: blood. The TCR was taken from a man aged 45 to 65 in good health. This sequence joins TRBV25-1 and TRBJ1-6; tentative D call: TRBD1 (6 bases). The CDR3 DNA is TGTGCCAGCAGTGGCCAGGGGAAGTCACCCCTCCACTTT. It codes for CASSGQGKSPLHF.